The source of this T cell receptor beta chain is a study of blood T cell repertoires in COVID-19 (dated by TCRdb to the early 2020s). About the investigation overall: Collaborator samples came from the United States, Italy and Spain and covered acute and convalescent phases of COVID-19. The prospective study material was composed of cDNA or gDNA derived from T cells, B-cell-depleted T cells, or PBMCs. Subjects who had been exposed to COVID-19, were actively infected with it, or had recovered from it provided the deeply sampled blood TCRbeta repertoires that made up the dataset. The repertoires were released in a freely available public database meant as a resource for research on the immune response to SARS-CoV-2. The samples were drawn from two sources: the first 160 participants of the ongoing ImmuneRACE study, and 950 to 1,500 subjects contributed by 6 global collaborators. A de-identified subject ID, COVID-19 status, age in years and sex were almost always included in the sample metadata. Where available, HLA class I and class II types were obtained from metadata supplied by the sample provider rather than from assay-based typing. General study outcomes and caveats: The amount of clinical and demographic metadata varied by source and participant and was provided uncurated.

Whole blood was collected in K2EDTA tubes by collaborating institutions according to the institutions' own protocols. Collaborator samples were shipped for TCRbeta analysis as frozen whole blood, isolated PBMCs, or DNA extracted from either sample type. A note on this clone: The antigen it recognizes is unknown. No much larger clonotype is one base removed from it; base qualities were not supplied.

TCRbeta CDR3 regions were amplified from genomic DNA by means of the immunoSEQ Assay, a bias-controlled multiplex PCR. In the source study's methods: Nucleated cell counts per sample were estimated from amplification of reference gene primers within the assay. To quantify the absolute abundance of each unique TCRbeta CDR3 rearrangement, sequence reads were collapsed and filtered. For each sample, productive Simpson clonality was calculated as the square root of Simpson's diversity index across productive rearrangements. TCRdb's version of the immuneACCESS table is confined to in-frame rearrangements and falls short of the full clone set. An unresolved V gene accounts for under half of the shortfall where checked; the remainder is of unknown origin. The DNA gave D and trimming, while V, J and clone size come from that table. The table for this sample lists approximately 61,000 clones; around 77% of them were counted only once. The ten biggest clones cover about 20% of the sample.

The sample comprised peripheral blood. This TCR was sampled from a man older than 75 with active or convalescent COVID-19.

The CDR3 protein is CATARVGETQYF. The DNA reads as follows: TGTGCCACCGCACGGGTCGGGGAGACCCAGTACTTC. The chain is made from TRBV24-1 and TRBJ2-5; the D gene is unclear. V was cut back by 9 bases and J by 5 bases, leaving a gap of 12 bases between them. Including the terminal cysteine and phenylalanine, the CDR3 comprises 12 residues. The retained sequence is limited to the CDR3, 36 bases, with the frame set at the first base. Sequences KGHDR (CDR1) and SFDVKD (CDR2) are obtained from the germline V gene.